A single TCR beta chain is shown here with its context. As originally analysed: Amplification of reference gene primers was used by the study to estimate nucleated cell counts. Clones were sequenced by immunoSEQ multiplex PCR, and TCRdb holds only the in-frame ones, with some missing. V and J calls and clone size are as listed in that table; D and trimming were resolved from the DNA. The sample shows over 140,000 clones, about four fifths of them seen only once. Per the germline V gene, CDR1 is SGHDN and CDR2 is FVKESK. The CDR3 runs to 15 residues. V shed 4 bases and J shed 5 bases, with 18 bases lying between them. This sample was included in a study of blood T cell repertoires in COVID-19. The wider study: In each case, the material was cDNA or gDNA derived from T cells, B-cell-depleted T cells, or PBMCs.

The sequencing input was peripheral blood. The chain joins TRBV14 to TRBJ2-7, with D perhaps TRBD2 (7 bases). This receptor was taken from a woman aged 55-70 years with acute or convalescent COVID-19. For the CDR3, the DNA is TGTGCCAGCAGCCCTTACGGCGCGGGGGCCCACGAGCAGTACTTC. It is translated as CASSPYGAGAHEQYF.